Each of the 15 T cell receptor beta chains below was sequenced from the same sample in a study of graft-versus-host responses after intestinal transplantation. Only in-frame clones appear in the TCRdb table, and some are missing; sequencing was by immunoSEQ multiplex PCR. The table lists over 100,000 clones, 85% to 95% of them singletons. These TCRs are of unknown antigen specificity. The sequencing used unstimulated CD4+ T cells sorted from spleen or lymph node cells, collected before intestinal transplant. These receptors all stem from a human donor who received an intestinal transplant.

V is TRBV5-1 and J is TRBJ2-1; 7 nucleotides align to TRBD2. Per the germline V gene, CDR1 is SGHRS and CDR2 is YFSETQ. The CDR3 extends over 16 amino acids. J gave up 7 bases and V 1 base, and 11 bases lay outside the gene matches. CDR3 coding DNA: TGCGCCAGCAGCTTGTTGAGCGGGATGGCGGGGAATGAGCAGTTCTTC. Protein: CASSLLSGMAGNEQFF.

The chain links TRBV5-1 to TRBJ1-1, with no clear D. Germline V gene data show CDR1 as SGHRS and CDR2 as YFSETQ. V was shortened by 0 bases and J by 1 base, with 10 bases between the two germline ends. CDR3 size: 15 residues. For the CDR3, the DNA is TGCGCCAGCAGCTTGGTGGCGGCGCAGAACACTGAAGCTTTCTTT. This encodes CASSLVAAQNTEAFF.

This rearrangement joins TRBV11-2 to TRBJ2-1; D is unclear. Germline lookup yields CDR1 SGHAT and CDR2 FQNNGV. V shed 1 base and J shed 4 bases, with 8 bases lying between them. The CDR3 has 14 amino acids. The CDR3 nucleotides are TGTGCCAGCAGCTTAGGTTTTCCTTACAATGAGCAGTTCTTC. Residues: CASSLGFPYNEQFF.

V and J are TRBV19 and TRBJ2-1, with 9 nucleotides matching TRBD2. The CDR3 is made up of 17 amino acids. V shed 2 bases and J 1 base; nucleotides not matched to a gene: 6. The germline gives CDR1 LNHDA, CDR2 SQIVND (reference sequence). CDR3 nucleotides: TGTGCCAGTAGTATACTGGCCACTAGCGGGTCCTACAATGAGCAGTTCTTC. As protein: CASSILATSGSYNEQFF.

V and J are TRBV6-1 and TRBJ2-7, with D unclear. V lost 2 bases and J 0 bases, leaving 14 bases between the germline ends. This CDR3 is built from 16 residues. The germline CDR1 and CDR2 sequences are MNHNS and SASEGT. CDR3 bases: TGTGCCAGCAGTGAATATCCGAGGTATAACTCCTACGAGCAGTACTTC. Protein sequence: CASSEYPRYNSYEQYF.

The chain employs TRBV7-9 and TRBJ2-7; no reliable D call. This CDR3 is built from 14 residues. Deletions cut 5 bases from V and 2 bases from J, with 13 bases between. Germline V CDR1 and CDR2: SEHNR, FQNEAQ (reference sequence). The CDR3 loop reads CASSPRAAAYEQYF. The CDR3 nucleotides are TGTGCCAGCAGCCCCCGGGCCGCCGCCTACGAGCAGTACTTC. Full variable domain (missing parts from reference TRBV7-9 and TRBJ2-7): DTGVSQNPRHKITKRGQNVTFRCDPISEHNRLYWYRQTLGQGPEFLTYFQNEAQLEKSRLLSDRFSAERPKGSFSTLEIQRTEQGDSAMYLCASSPRAAAYEQYFGPGTRLTVT.

J is TRBJ1-1 and V is TRBV10-3; D gene ambiguous. V was clipped by 4 bases and J by 5 bases, with 14 bases between them. The germline V gene encodes CDR1 ENHRY and CDR2 SYGVKD. The CDR3 sequence is 14 residues long. CDR3 coding DNA: TGTGCCATCAGTGCCGAGAACCCATGGACTGAAGCTTTCTTT. Translation gives CAISAENPWTEAFF.

CDR3 region: CASGLVEKTGLWETQYF. The CDR3 DNA follows: TGTGCTAGTGGTTTGGTAGAAAAAACGGGTCTGTGGGAGACCCAGTACTTC. V gene TRBV12-5 combines with J gene TRBJ2-5, with D unresolved. The CDR3 is 17 residues long. V was clipped by 0 bases and J by 5 bases, with 19 bases between them. CDR1 is LGHNT, CDR2 FRNRAP, per germline. Full variable domain (rest looked up from reference TRBV12-5 and TRBJ2-5): DARVTQTPRHKVTEMGQEVTMRCQPILGHNTVFWYRQTMMQGLELLAYFRNRAPLDDSGMPKDRFSAEMPDATLATLKIQPSEPRDSAVYFCASGLVEKTGLWETQYFGPGTRLLVL.

The V gene is TRBV7-2, the J gene TRBJ1-1; D gene unclear. V dropped 1 base and J dropped 1 base, with 7 bases sitting between them. There are 14 residues in the CDR3. CDR1 is SGHTA, CDR2 FQGNSA, per germline. CDR3 residues: CASSLGRWNTEAFF. CDR3 coding DNA: TGTGCCAGCAGCTTAGGTCGCTGGAACACTGAAGCTTTCTTT.

V usage is TRBV20-1 and J usage is TRBJ2-1; a possible D gene is TRBD2 (6 bases). The CDR3 spans 11 residues. Germline V CDR1 and CDR2: DFQATT, SNEGSKA (reference sequence). Trimming pared 3 bases from V and 11 bases from J, leaving 11 bases between. CDR3 loop: CSARDYLKQFF. CDR3 nucleotides: TGCAGTGCTAGGGACTACCTGAAGCAGTTCTTC.

The rearrangement joins TRBV9 to TRBJ1-4; a weak D match, TRBD1 (6 bases). Looked up from germline, CDR1 is SGDLS and CDR2 is YYNGEE. The CDR3 is 11 amino acids. The DNA of the CDR3 is TGTGGGGCAGCACCGACAGGAAAACTGTTTTTT. It encodes CGAAPTGKLFF.

The chain joins TRBV5-1 to TRBJ1-1, with no clear D. V lost 4 bases and J 1 base, leaving 8 bases between the germline ends. The CDR3 has 13 residues. Germline V gene lookup returns CDR1 SGHRS and CDR2 YFSETQ. As DNA, the CDR3 is TGCGCCAGCAGCATCGGACGGAACACTGAAGCTTTCTTT. Translation: CASSIGRNTEAFF.

The V gene is TRBV6-5, the J gene TRBJ2-7; TRBD2 aligns across 8 bases. The CDR3 is 14 residues long. Germline V gene data show CDR1 as MNHEY and CDR2 as SVGAGI. V was clipped by 5 bases and J by 2 bases; unmatched bases: 5. The CDR3 DNA is TGTGCCAGCAGTCGGGAGGGCCCTCCCTACGAGCAGTACTTC. It encodes CASSREGPPYEQYF.

The chain has TRBV11-3 and TRBJ2-3, with a tentative D call TRBD2 (6 bases). Trimming took 3 bases from V and 7 from J, leaving 20 bases between them. The CDR3 loop spans 16 amino acids. From germline, CDR1 is SGHNT and CDR2 YENEEA. In DNA, the CDR3 is TGTGCCAGCAGCTTGGACTCTTTGGACTATCGGTATACGCAGTATTTT. It is translated as CASSLDSLDYRYTQYF.

The chain carries TRBV2 and TRBJ2-6; TRBD2 aligns across 12 bases. The CDR3 has 17 residues. Trimming cost V 6 bases and J 0 bases; bases outside gene matches: 3. The V gene's germline CDR1 is SNHLY and CDR2 FYNNEI. The CDR3 is CASSKLAGGSGANVLTF. CDR3 nucleotide sequence: TGTGCCAGCAGCAAACTAGCGGGAGGCTCTGGGGCCAACGTCCTGACTTTC.